One sample yielded the 15 T cell receptor beta chains listed below, sequenced in a study of CD8 T cells in Susac syndrome. Roughly 0.45 to 1 ug RNA was reverse transcribed with random hexamers. TCRdb re-called the immunoSEQ multiplex PCR reads through MiXCR, storing one row per CDR3 protein. The data hold more than 100,000 distinct CDR3 sequences, with 90% to 95% observed a single time. Sample: CD4+ T cells from PBMCs. These receptors originate from a human donor in good health.

V gene TRBV6-6 combines with J gene TRBJ2-1; possibly TRBD1 or TRBD2 for D (5 bases each). The germline CDR1 and CDR2 sequences are MNHNY and SVGAGI (reference sequence). The CDR3 runs 13 residues. V was pared by 8 bases and J by 2 bases, with 10 bases between. The CDR3 DNA reads TGTGCCAGCGGGACGGAAGCCTACAATGAGCAGTTCTTC. Residues: CASGTEAYNEQFF.

V is TRBV27 and J is TRBJ1-5; 7 nucleotides line up with TRBD1. The junction had 8 bases not matched to a gene; V was cut back by 3 bases and J by 3 bases. CDR1 MNHEY and CDR2 SMNVEV come from the germline V gene (reference sequence). This CDR3 contains 16 residues. The CDR3 DNA reads TGTGCCAGCAGTTTTCCCGACAGGGACTACAATCAGCCCCAGCATTTT. Translated: CASSFPDRDYNQPQHF.

The chain joins TRBV19 to TRBJ2-2; D ambiguous. The V and J ends lost 6 bases and 9 bases respectively, with 11 bases between them. This CDR3 has 12 amino acids. Germline lookup yields CDR1 LNHDA and CDR2 SQIVND (reference sequence). CDR3 amino acids: CASRSGTRELFF. The CDR3 DNA sequence: TGTGCCAGTAGGAGTGGTACCCGGGAGCTGTTTTTT.

This chain connects TRBV5-1 to TRBJ2-7; D is perhaps TRBD1 (6 bases). From germline, CDR1 is SGHRS and CDR2 YFSETQ. The length of the CDR3 is 16 residues. V lost 0 bases, J lost 2 bases, and 15 bases lay in between. CDR3 DNA sequence: TGCGCCAGCAGCTTGGCCAGCGCAGGGGAACCCTACGAGCAGTACTTC. Translating gives CASSLASAGEPYEQYF.

The CDR3 sequence: CASSWGTGTSVTQYF. As DNA, the CDR3 is TGTGCCAGCAGCTGGGGGACAGGGACATCAGTGACCCAGTACTTC. V and J are TRBV3-1 and TRBJ2-5, with 9 bases matching TRBD1. From germline, CDR1 is LGHDT and CDR2 YNNKEL (reference sequence). There are 15 residues in the CDR3. Germline trimming cut 5 bases from V and 7 bases from J; bases unmatched to any gene: 11.

The DNA of the CDR3 is TGTGCCAGCCGCGTGGGGGGAGGCAATCAGCCCCAGCATTTT. It specifies CASRVGGGNQPQHF. The chain uses TRBV12-3 or TRBV12-4 and TRBJ1-5, with a weak D call TRBD1 (5 bases). The CDR3 is 14 amino acids. The V and J ends lost 8 bases and 2 bases respectively, with 13 bases between them.

The chain joins TRBV29-1 to TRBJ1-1; tentatively, D is TRBD1 (6 bases). V lost 6 bases, J lost 0 bases, and 11 bases lay in between. The CDR3 is made up of 13 amino acids. Germline CDR1 reads SQVTM; CDR2 reads ANQGSEA. The CDR3 here is CSVTGPMNTEAFF. The CDR3 nucleotides read TGCAGCGTCACAGGGCCCATGAACACTGAAGCTTTCTTT.

This rearrangement joins TRBV29-1 to TRBJ2-1; D not resolved. The CDR3 runs to 12 residues. The germline CDR1 and CDR2 sequences are SQVTM and ANQGSEA. With 7 bases removed from V and 1 base from J, the gap between germline ends came to 8 bases. This chain's CDR3 is CSGLLSYNEQFF. The CDR3 region has the DNA TGCAGCGGACTCCTATCCTACAATGAGCAGTTCTTC.

The J gene is TRBJ2-7, the V gene TRBV7-2; 8 bases match TRBD1. The CDR3 is 15 amino acids. The V gene's germline CDR1 is SGHTA and CDR2 FQGNSA. V lost 5 bases and J lost 1; bases outside the gene matches: 7. In DNA, the CDR3 is TGTGCCAGCAGCCCTTCCGGGACAGGATCCTACGAGCAGTACTTC. Protein product: CASSPSGTGSYEQYF.

The chain couples TRBV29-1 to TRBJ2-3; D remains unclear. Germline CDR1 and CDR2: SQVTM and ANQGSEA. The CDR3 contains 13 residues. Trimming left V 7 bases short and J 6 bases short, with 17 bases between. CDR3: CSGGALTRDTQYF. In nucleotides, the CDR3 is TGCAGCGGTGGCGCCTTAACCCGGGATACGCAGTATTTT.

The J gene is TRBJ1-2, the V gene TRBV6-4; D not certain. Looked up from germline, CDR1 is MRHNA and CDR2 is SNTAGT. V lost 3 bases, J lost 5 bases, and 10 bases lay in between. CDR3 length: 13 residues. The CDR3 nucleotides are TGTGCCAGCAGTGAGGGGTCGACTTATGGCTACACCTTC. It translates to CASSEGSTYGYTF.

This sequence joins TRBV3-1 and TRBJ1-2; D is perhaps TRBD1 (5 bases). The germline gives CDR1 LGHDT, CDR2 YNNKEL (reference sequence). Trimming removed 1 base from V and 7 bases from J, with 13 bases in between. CDR3 size: 14 residues. CDR3 in DNA: TGTGCCAGCAGCCAAGTAGGCAGGGCAGGTGGCTACACCTTC. This gives the protein CASSQVGRAGGYTF.

The rearrangement joins TRBV19 to TRBJ1-5, with 8 bases aligning to TRBD1. Germline V gene data show CDR1 as LNHDA and CDR2 as SQIVND (reference sequence). Trimming at V came to 4 bases and at J to 2 bases, leaving 10 bases not matched to a gene. The CDR3 has 17 amino acids. DNA for the CDR3: TGTGCCAGTAGTAAAGGGACCGGACAGGGTGGCAATCAGCCCCAGCATTTT. It translates to CASSKGTGQGGNQPQHF.

V usage is TRBV6-5 and J usage is TRBJ2-5; D is perhaps TRBD2 (5 bases). Germline CDR1 reads MNHEY; CDR2 reads SVGAGI. V dropped 2 bases and J dropped 5 bases, with 9 bases sitting between them. This CDR3 contains 13 residues. In DNA form, the CDR3 reads TGTGCCAGCAGTTACGGAGGTACTGAGACCCAGTACTTC. It codes for CASSYGGTETQYF.

The chain is built from TRBV29-1 and TRBJ2-1; TRBD2 matches 8 bases. CDR1 is SQVTM, CDR2 ANQGSEA, per germline. CDR3 size: 15 residues. J lost 9 bases, V lost 4 bases, and 14 bases had no gene match. CDR3 in amino acids: CSVGGLGRGGSEQFF. The DNA of the CDR3 is TGCAGCGTTGGGGGCCTGGGACGGGGGGGATCTGAGCAGTTCTTC.